This entry is about one TCR beta chain. TCRdb fed the 5' RACE reads into MiXCR, producing one record per CDR3 protein. Of tens of thousands of distinct CDR3 sequences in the sample, 6.5% to 9% were seen once. The data were taken from a study of T cells after yellow fever vaccination. V gave up 4 bases and J gave up 6 bases, with 13 bases separating them. The CDR3 is 14 residues long. The sequencing here drew on CD8+ T cells sorted from PBMCs, taken 15 days after the yellow fever booster vaccination. The receptor was isolated from a man aged 25-45 years who received the YFV17D yellow fever vaccine. This chain uses TRBV23-1 with TRBJ1-5; no firm D call. TRBV23-1 is designated an ORF whose function remains uncertain. The CDR3 loop reads CASSLREDGQPQHF. The CDR3 DNA is TGCGCCAGCAGTCTTAGGGAGGACGGTCAGCCCCAGCATTTT.